This T cell receptor beta chain was profiled in a study of T cells in Graves' hyperthyroidism and ophthalmopathy. Whole-study context: Blood was drawn when the patient was first diagnosed and still untreated.

Amplification yielded TCR beta CDR3 regions, with RNA transcripts as the source. The HTBI primer set drove a first-round RT-PCR of the TCR CDR3. TCRdb called the multiplex PCR reads again in MiXCR, with one record for every CDR3 protein. The sample has a few hundred thousand distinct CDR3 sequences, about 16% seen once. This clonotype was counted at least ten times. Its matching antigen is unknown. Clinicians diagnosed patients from clinical symptoms, serum thyroxine and TRAb, thyroid ultrasound and orbital computed tomography. The CDR3 contains 15 residues. The ends lost 6 bases at V and 8 bases at J; junction bases unmatched: 9. The germline V gene has CDR1 SGHRS and CDR2 YFSETQ. Whole-study results and caveats: Prediction of ophthalmopathy progression came a median roughly 7.1 months pre-onset. In blood, most of the thyroid clonotypes expanded above 0.001 were also present.

V and J are TRBV5-1 and TRBJ2-1; 12 bases fit TRBD1. Sample: blood. This receptor was obtained from a woman aged 30 to 39 with Graves' ophthalmopathy. CDR3 amino acids: CASKLRGTGGDEQFF. The CDR3, as DNA: TGCGCCAGCAAGCTCCGCGGGACAGGGGGCGATGAGCAGTTCTTC.